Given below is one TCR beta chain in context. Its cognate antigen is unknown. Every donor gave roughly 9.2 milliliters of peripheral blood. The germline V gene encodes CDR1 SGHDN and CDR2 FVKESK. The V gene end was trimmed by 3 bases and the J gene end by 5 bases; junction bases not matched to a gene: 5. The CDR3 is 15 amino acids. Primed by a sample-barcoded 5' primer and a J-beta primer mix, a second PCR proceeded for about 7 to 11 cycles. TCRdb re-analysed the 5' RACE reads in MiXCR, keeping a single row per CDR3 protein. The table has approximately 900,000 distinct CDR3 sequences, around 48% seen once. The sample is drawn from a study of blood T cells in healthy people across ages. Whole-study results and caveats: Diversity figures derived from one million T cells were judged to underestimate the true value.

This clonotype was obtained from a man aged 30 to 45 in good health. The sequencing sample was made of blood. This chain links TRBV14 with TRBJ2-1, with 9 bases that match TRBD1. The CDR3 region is CASSHGTGIDNEQFF. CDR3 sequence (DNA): TGTGCCAGCAGCCATGGGACAGGGATCGACAATGAGCAGTTCTTC.